This TCR beta chain was captured by sequencing in a study of CXCR3-negative and CXCR3-positive naive CD8 T cells. Study-wide results and caveats: Relative to memory CD8+ cells, whose diversity was much lower, both naive subsets had comparably high diversity. For CXCR3-positive naive cells, TRB CDR3s were more hydrophobic than those of CXCR3-negative naive cells.

The libraries of TRB cDNA were constructed through 5' RACE using UMI labels. TCRdb re-called the 5' RACE reads; every CDR3 protein appears as one record, without DNA. The specimen's table records over 55,000 distinct CDR3 sequences. This CDR3 contains 19 residues. Germline-derived CDR1 and CDR2 are SGHAT and FQNNGV. About this clonotype: Its antigen is currently unknown.

The chain combines TRBV11-2 with TRBJ2-1; the TCRdb D gene call, TRBD2, has no DNA to confirm it. The sequence came from a human donor in good health. Some clones in this sample may be carry-over from other donors' samples. What was sequenced was naive CXCR3+ CD8+ T cells from blood. Subset: CD45RO-CCR7+CD27+CD95- naive CD8+ T cells expressing CXCR3 (TNR3+). CDR3 sequence reads: CASSLLLAGGRSSYNEQFF.